One T cell receptor beta chain is described in this entry. From germline, CDR1 is MDHEN and CDR2 SYDVKM. J lost 5 bases, V lost 6 bases, and 11 bases had no gene match. CDR3 length: 15 amino acids. This sample is drawn from a study of regulatory T cells in long-lasting Graves disease. As to time point: newly diagnosed GD, antithyroid drugs for less than 3 months. Isolated PBMC RNA provided the starting material for the TCR library. Relying on iRepertoire HTBI primers and Arm-PCR of CDR3 regions, the team built TCR beta libraries. Per the study methods: Across the samples, identification revealed some 64 TRBV and 14 TRBJ segments. Via MiXCR, TCRdb re-called the multiplex PCR reads, giving one row per CDR3 protein. None of the V and J calls come from the authors' own analysis; TCRdb made them. The sample lists 600,000 to 650,000 distinct CDR3 sequences, roughly 15% occurring once. This sample was shared with a second study, whose subject was T cells in Graves' hyperthyroidism and ophthalmopathy.

Here the sequenced sample was peripheral blood mononuclear cells (PBMCs), taken at new diagnosis, from a patient treated with antithyroid drugs. This clonotype originated in a woman in her twenties or thirties with Graves disease. The rearrangement joins TRBV28 to TRBJ2-5; 8 bases agree with TRBD1. The CDR3 protein is CASRLPQGAGETQYF. The DNA for the CDR3 is TGTGCCAGCAGGCTTCCGCAGGGGGCGGGGGAGACCCAGTACTTC.